This TCR beta chain comes out of a study of spatial heterogeneity in lung cancer. Overall study: More than 9.5 raw reads, on average, carried each unique TCR and UMI combination. Study-wide points: More often at tumor resection than at routine follow-up, ubiquitous expanded tumor TCRs were detected in the blood.

Only a few counts were recorded for this clonotype. Its antigen remains unidentified. MiXCR, applied by TCRdb to the 5' RACE reads, yields one record per CDR3 protein. The data show 20,000 to 25,000 distinct CDR3 sequences, with less than 6% seen just once and under 45% held by the top ten. The germline V gene has CDR1 SGHAT and CDR2 FQNNGV. V was cut by 4 bases and J by 6 bases, with 12 bases left in between. The CDR3 covers 13 residues. Time point meaning: sample taken at primary tumor resection. Whole RNA obtained from tumor, nontumor lung or frozen PBMC underwent sequencing without sorting. Donation came from some 72 patients with untreated early-stage non-small cell lung cancer.

The origin of this receptor is a male donor with early-stage non-small cell lung cancer. The sample here was PBMCs, taken at surgery. The V and J genes are TRBV11-2 and TRBJ2-5; D gene uncertain. DNA of the CDR3: TGTGCCAGCAGCTCCGATGATTTTCAGACCCAGTACTTC. This encodes CASSSDDFQTQYF. The variable domain in full, with the rest retrieved from reference TRBV11-2 and TRBJ2-5, is EAGVAQSPRYKIIEKRQSVAFWCNPISGHATLYWYQQILGQGPKLLIQFQNNGVVDDSQLPKDRFSAERLKGVDSTLKIQPAKLEDSAVYLCASSSDDFQTQYFGPGTRLLVL.